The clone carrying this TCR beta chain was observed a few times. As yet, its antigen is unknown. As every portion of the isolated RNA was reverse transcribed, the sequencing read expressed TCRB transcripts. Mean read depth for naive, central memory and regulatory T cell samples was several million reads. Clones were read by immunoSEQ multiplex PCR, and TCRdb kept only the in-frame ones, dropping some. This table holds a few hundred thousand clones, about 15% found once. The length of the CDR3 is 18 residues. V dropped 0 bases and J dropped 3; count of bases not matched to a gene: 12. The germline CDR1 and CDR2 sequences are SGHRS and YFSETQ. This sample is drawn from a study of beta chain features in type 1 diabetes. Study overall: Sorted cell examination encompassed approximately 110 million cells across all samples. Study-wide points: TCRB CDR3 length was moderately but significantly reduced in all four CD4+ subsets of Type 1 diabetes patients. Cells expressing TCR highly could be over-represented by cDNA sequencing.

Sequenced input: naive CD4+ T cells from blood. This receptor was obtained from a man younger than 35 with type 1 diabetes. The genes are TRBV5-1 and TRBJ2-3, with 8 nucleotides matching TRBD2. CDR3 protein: CASSLVGGRSRETDTQYF. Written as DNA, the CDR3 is TGCGCCAGCAGCTTGGTAGGCGGGAGGAGTCGAGAGACAGATACGCAGTATTTT.